This T cell receptor (beta chain) came from a study of T cell changes during pregnancy in multiple sclerosis (dated by TCRdb to the late 2010s). General notes on the study: The study examined how the T cell repertoire changed over the course of pregnancy in women with multiple sclerosis.

This clone was found once. Its cognate antigen has yet to be identified. Base quality data are lacking; no much larger clone is found one base away. The method was the immunoSEQ multiplex PCR assay. TCRdb stores this immuneACCESS table with in-frame sequences only. Part of the clones is absent; in the studies checked, under half of the shortfall reflects unresolved V genes, and no reason is known for the rest. Recorded for this sample are about 49,000 clones; nearly 90% of them occurred a single time. The ten largest clones capture 5% to 6.5% of the sample. The sequence was obtained from a female donor in good health, enrolled as a control in a pregnancy study. The material sequenced was peripheral blood, taken after pregnancy.

The sequenced DNA is TGTGCCAGCAGTTTATGGGCTATACCAGAGGAATCTAATTCACCCCTCCACTTT. Translated, this is CASSLWAIPEESNSPLHF. The chain links TRBV28 with TRBJ1-6; the D gene is not confidently resolved. The germline V gene supplies CDR1 MDHEN and CDR2 SYDVKM. The CDR3 sequence holds 18 residues, the cysteine and phenylalanine included. Left in the record is the CDR3 DNA by itself, 54 bases read in frame from the first base. The germline ends are 18 bases apart after V is trimmed by 0 bases and J by 6 bases.